What follows are 27 T cell receptor beta chains derived from one specimen sequenced in a study of blood T cells in healthy people across ages (dated by TCRdb to about 2015). The library was generated by 5' RACE. The sample was run on an Illumina HiSeq 2500. A second PCR of roughly 7 to 11 cycles was performed with a sample-barcoded 5' primer and a J-beta primer mix. Through fastp at Q25 and MiXCR, TCRdb rebuilt clones from the public reads, retaining in-frame beta chains. Rows merge per CDR3 protein into single entries with the most common DNA and genes. For this sample there are about 1 million distinct CDR3 sequences; around 45% appear just once. The ten largest clones add up to over 15% of the sample. The sample consisted of blood. The source is a woman between 55 and 75 years old in good health.

The chain couples TRBV6-5 to TRBJ2-7, with D perhaps matching TRBD2 (5 bases). This CDR3 has 15 residues. The germline V gene encodes CDR1 MNHEY and CDR2 SVGAGI. Trimming took 2 bases from V and 3 from J, leaving 14 bases between them. The CDR3 sequence is CASSYQGSSYYEQYF. The CDR3, as DNA: TGTGCCAGCAGTTACCAAGGGTCTAGCTACTACGAGCAGTACTTC.

In this sample, this clonotype turned up a few times. V is TRBV4-1 and J is TRBJ2-4, with TRBD1 matching 8 bases. The CDR3 runs to 17 residues. Germline lookup yields CDR1 MGHRA and CDR2 YSYEKL. V lost 2 bases and J lost 5; bases outside the gene matches: 11. The chain's CDR3 is CASSQYAGQGTENIQYF. In DNA, the CDR3 is TGCGCCAGCAGCCAATACGCCGGACAGGGAACAGAAAACATTCAGTACTTC.

This chain connects TRBV3-1 to TRBJ2-3; D call uncertain. V lost 0 bases and J lost 6, with 13 bases in between. This CDR3 is built from 15 residues. Germline V lookup: CDR1 LGHDT, CDR2 YNNKEL (reference sequence). The chain's CDR3 is CASSQELVSVDTQYF. The CDR3 nucleotides read TGTGCCAGCAGCCAAGAATTGGTCTCAGTCGATACGCAGTATTTT.

This clonotype was detected a few times. The chain couples TRBV15 to TRBJ2-7; possible D gene TRBD2, 6 bases. V was trimmed by 3 bases and J by 9 bases, leaving 15 bases between them. Germline CDR1 is LNHNV and CDR2 is YYDKDF (reference sequence). The CDR3 is 13 amino acids. The chain's CDR3 is CATSREGSLSQYF. In nucleotides, the CDR3 is TGTGCCACCAGCAGGGAGGGGTCCCTCTCGCAGTACTTC.

This clonotype was detected only a few times. V usage is TRBV11-2 and J usage is TRBJ2-3; 8 bases line up with TRBD2. The CDR3 is made up of 16 amino acids. Unmatched junction bases numbered 7, after V lost 5 bases and J lost 0 bases. The V gene's germline CDR1 is SGHAT and CDR2 FQNNGV. CDR3 nucleotides: TGTGCCAGCAGCATGGGGACTAGAGCTAGCACAGATACGCAGTATTTT. Translated: CASSMGTRASTDTQYF.

V and J are TRBV6-2 or TRBV6-3 and TRBJ2-5, with 14 bases identical to TRBD2. Matching the DNA end better, TRBJ2-7 makes the J call doubtful. The CDR3 is made up of 17 amino acids. Germline loops: CDR1 MNHEY, CDR2 SVGEGT. DNA for the CDR3: TGTGCCAGCAGACCACGGACTAGCGGGAGGCTCTCCTACGAGCAGTACTTC. Translation: CASRPRTSGRLSYEQYF.

The V and J genes are TRBV20-1 and TRBJ2-1, with 9 bases lining up with TRBD2. CDR3 length: 15 residues. Per the germline V gene, CDR1 is DFQATT and CDR2 is SNEGSKA (reference sequence). With V trimmed by 5 bases and J by 4 bases, 9 bases remained unmatched. CDR3 region: CSAYRPSGIYNEQFF. In DNA form, the CDR3 reads TGCAGTGCTTACCGACCTAGCGGGATTTACAATGAGCAGTTCTTC.

The count of this clonotype is one. The chain combines TRBV20-1 with TRBJ1-5; TRBD1 matches 7 bases. The germline gives CDR1 DFQATT, CDR2 SNEGSKA (reference sequence). The V segment lost 1 base and the J segment 2 bases; nucleotides outside the gene matches: 11. The CDR3 loop spans 17 amino acids. The CDR3 DNA reads TGCAGTGCTAGAGTTCTAGGGGGCGGGGGCGGCAATCAGCCCCAGCATTTT. This gives the protein CSARVLGGGGGNQPQHF.

In its sample, this clonotype was seen a few times. The chain carries TRBV10-2 and TRBJ1-2; unclear D gene. V shed 2 bases and J shed 5 bases, with 9 bases lying between them. The CDR3 contains 13 residues. The germline CDR1 and CDR2 sequences are WSHSY and SAAADI. As DNA, the CDR3 is TGCGCCAGCAGTGAGGAAGGGCGTTATGGCTACACCTTC. It translates to CASSEEGRYGYTF.

This clonotype has just a few counts. This CDR3 reads CASSQDDPQAGATYEQFF. The CDR3 bases are TGTGCCAGCAGCCAAGATGATCCTCAGGCAGGGGCTACCTATGAGCAGTTCTTC. The gene calls are TRBV4-2 and TRBJ2-1; D possibly corresponds to TRBD1 (6 bases). The CDR3 is 18 amino acids. Deletions cut 0 bases from V and 8 bases from J, with 23 bases between. From germline, CDR1 is LGHNA and CDR2 YNFKEQ.

The chain carries TRBV2 and TRBJ2-5, with 8 bases lining up with TRBD1. Looked up from germline, CDR1 is SNHLY and CDR2 is FYNNEI. The CDR3 sequence is 14 residues long. With 6 bases clipped from V and 11 bases from J, the junction kept 14 bases outside the gene matches. The CDR3 coding sequence is TGTGCCAGCAGAGATAGACAGGGGTTCGGGGAGCAGTACTTC. Residues: CASRDRQGFGEQYF.

V gene TRBV9 combines with J gene TRBJ1-4, with TRBD1 matching over 9 bases. The V gene end was trimmed by 3 bases and the J gene end by 6 bases; junction bases not matched to a gene: 3. This CDR3 has 14 residues. CDR1 is SGDLS and CDR2 is YYNGEE in the germline V gene. Here the CDR3 DNA reads TGTGCCAGCAGCGAAGACAGGGGGGATGAAAAACTGTTTTTT. Translated: CASSEDRGDEKLFF.

The chain couples TRBV28 to TRBJ1-2, with TRBD1 as a possible D gene (6 bases). CDR1 and CDR2 (germline): MDHEN, SYDVKM. Trimming shortened V by 2 bases and J by 1 base, and 11 bases separated the two germline ends. The CDR3 sequence is 15 residues long. CDR3 sequence: CASSLITDSNYGYTF. The CDR3, as DNA: TGTGCCAGCAGTTTAATTACGGACAGTAACTATGGCTACACCTTC.

Only one count was recorded for this clonotype. J is TRBJ2-1 and V is TRBV3-1, with D maybe TRBD2 (5 bases). V gave up 3 bases and J gave up 10 bases, with 10 bases separating them. This CDR3 has 12 amino acids. Germline V lookup: CDR1 LGHDT, CDR2 YNNKEL (reference sequence). CDR3 DNA: TGTGCCAGCAGCCAGCCAAAGCGGGAGCAGTTCTTC. This gives the protein CASSQPKREQFF.

This clonotype was detected only a few times. The CDR3: CASSPRAGAHNEQFF. The CDR3 DNA follows: TGTGCCAGCAGCCCCCGAGCGGGAGCCCACAATGAGCAGTTCTTC. This chain links TRBV7-3 with TRBJ2-1; 8 bases agree with TRBD2. Germline trimming cut 5 bases from V and 5 bases from J; bases unmatched to any gene: 8. The germline V gene encodes CDR1 SGHTA and CDR2 FQGTGA. There are 15 residues in the CDR3.

This sequence joins TRBV4-2 and TRBJ1-5; 9 bases match TRBD1. The germline V gene has CDR1 LGHNA and CDR2 YNFKEQ. The ends lost 5 bases at V and 2 bases at J; junction bases unmatched: 10. The CDR3 is 17 residues long. CDR3 in DNA: TGTGCCAGCAGCTTCCGGGACAGGGACTATGGCAATCAGCCCCAGCATTTT. It encodes CASSFRDRDYGNQPQHF.

The chain uses TRBV6-6 and TRBJ1-1, with 8 bases identical to TRBD1. The J segment lost 5 bases and the V segment lost 6 bases, leaving 14 bases of the junction unmatched. Germline lookup yields CDR1 MNHNY and CDR2 SVGAGI (reference sequence). The CDR3 runs 16 residues. In nucleotides, the CDR3 is TGTGCCAGCAGCCCCACCCGGACAGGGCAAAGGACTGAAGCTTTCTTT. It is translated as CASSPTRTGQRTEAFF.

The gene calls are TRBV5-1 and TRBJ2-7, with 8 bases that match TRBD2. The CDR3 is 14 residues long. The V gene's germline CDR1 is SGHRS and CDR2 YFSETQ. J was trimmed by 8 bases and V by 2 bases; bases with no gene match: 9. Here the CDR3 DNA reads TGCGCCAGCAGCTTAGCGGGAGCGGGGCTGAAGCAGTACTTC. Translating gives CASSLAGAGLKQYF.

This clonotype has only a few counts. This rearrangement joins TRBV6-1 to TRBJ2-7; maybe TRBD1 (6 bases). V lost 5 bases to trimming and J lost 0 bases, with 20 bases between them. Germline V CDR1 and CDR2: MNHNS, SASEGT. This CDR3 region has 17 residues. CDR3 sequence (DNA): TGTGCCAGCAGTATCGGGACACCGGGAAAAAGCTCCTACGAGCAGTACTTC. Amino acid sequence: CASSIGTPGKSSYEQYF.

This chain connects TRBV7-7 to TRBJ2-3, with a possible D match to TRBD2 (5 bases). V lost 7 bases to trimming and J lost 4 bases, with 12 bases between them. The CDR3 spans 13 residues. In germline, CDR1 is SSHAT, CDR2 FNYEAQ (reference sequence). The CDR3 sequence: CASMASPADTQYF. CDR3 nucleotides: TGTGCCAGCATGGCTAGCCCCGCAGATACGCAGTATTTT.

This rearrangement joins TRBV20-1 to TRBJ2-3; D not resolved. The CDR3 sequence is 16 residues long. Trimming took 2 bases from V and 0 from J, leaving 15 bases between them. From germline, CDR1 is DFQATT and CDR2 SNEGSKA (reference sequence). The CDR3 DNA reads as TGCAGTGCTAGAATTTTCGGCCAGACTAGCACAGATACGCAGTATTTT. Protein product: CSARIFGQTSTDTQYF.

This clonotype was seen a few times. This chain links TRBV7-2 with TRBJ2-2; 11 positions match TRBD1. The J segment lost 7 bases and the V segment lost 1 base, leaving 8 bases of the junction unmatched. The CDR3 runs to 17 residues. CDR1 is SGHTA, CDR2 FQGNSA, per germline. CDR3 residues: CASSLVRGTGGIGELFF. CDR3 in DNA: TGTGCCAGCAGCTTAGTTAGGGGGACAGGGGGTATCGGGGAGCTGTTTTTT.

The chain carries TRBV29-1 and TRBJ2-1, with 14 bases matching TRBD2. J was trimmed by 3 bases and V by 5 bases; bases with no gene match: 3. The CDR3 loop spans 15 amino acids. Per the germline V gene, CDR1 is SQVTM and CDR2 is ANQGSEA. The CDR3 region has the DNA TGCAGCGTTCCGGGACTAGCGGGAGACTACAATGAGCAGTTCTTC. This encodes CSVPGLAGDYNEQFF.

This clonotype was seen a handful of times. The V call is TRBV3-1, the J call TRBJ2-3, with no clear D. CDR1 and CDR2 from the germline V gene are LGHDT and YNNKEL (reference sequence). This CDR3 region has 15 residues. Trimming took off 0 bases at V and 0 bases at J, with 7 bases between the two ends. The CDR3 sequence is CASSQDGTSTDTQYF. As DNA, the CDR3 is TGTGCCAGCAGCCAAGATGGCACTAGCACAGATACGCAGTATTTT.

The sample holds a few counts of this clonotype. The chain employs TRBV6-1 and TRBJ1-2; no clear D gene. Germline V gives CDR1 MNHNS, CDR2 SASEGT. The V end was cut by 0 bases, the J end by 4 bases, with 9 bases between. There are 14 residues in the CDR3. The CDR3 region is CASSEAGQIYGYTF. The CDR3, as DNA: TGTGCCAGCAGTGAAGCGGGTCAGATCTATGGCTACACCTTC.

This clonotype has ten or more counts. V is TRBV3-1 and J is TRBJ2-5; no clear D gene. The CDR3 is 13 amino acids. The germline V gene encodes CDR1 LGHDT and CDR2 YNNKEL (reference sequence). Deletions cut 4 bases from V and 2 bases from J, with 8 bases between. CDR3 protein: CASSLMGQETQYF. The CDR3 DNA is TGTGCCAGCAGCCTTATGGGTCAAGAGACCCAGTACTTC.

V is TRBV10-1 and J is TRBJ1-2; no definite D call. Germline V gives CDR1 WNHNN, CDR2 SYGVQD (reference sequence). The CDR3 is 14 amino acids. The ends were cut back, 8 bases at V and 4 bases at J, with 17 bases in the middle. The CDR3 loop is CASPRRAASYGYTF. For the CDR3, the DNA is TGCGCCAGCCCTCGAAGGGCCGCGAGCTATGGCTACACCTTC.